The present T cell receptor beta chain was sequenced within a study of blood T cell repertoires in COVID-19. Turning to the study itself: Nucleic acid was either cDNA or gDNA, and it came from T cells, B-cell-depleted T cells, or PBMCs.

V dropped 6 bases and J dropped 8; count of bases not matched to a gene: 10. The CDR3 totals 15 residues. Germline V gene sequence: CDR1 MNHEY, CDR2 SVGAGI. Some clones are missing from TCRdb's copy, which holds only in-frame ones; the method was immunoSEQ multiplex PCR. The sample includes 130,000 to 150,000 clones, 85% to 90% seen only once; the top ten take 13%. Seattle enrolled patients during active infection and tracked them longitudinally. The chain has TRBV6-5 and TRBJ1-4, with 9 nucleotides matching TRBD1. The receptor was derived from a man between 18 and 35 years old with COVID-19, enrolled during active disease. Material for sequencing was peripheral blood. In DNA form, the CDR3 reads TGTGCCAGCAGGCCAATACAGGGGGCTTGGGAAAAACTGTTTTTT. Translated, it gives CASRPIQGAWEKLFF.